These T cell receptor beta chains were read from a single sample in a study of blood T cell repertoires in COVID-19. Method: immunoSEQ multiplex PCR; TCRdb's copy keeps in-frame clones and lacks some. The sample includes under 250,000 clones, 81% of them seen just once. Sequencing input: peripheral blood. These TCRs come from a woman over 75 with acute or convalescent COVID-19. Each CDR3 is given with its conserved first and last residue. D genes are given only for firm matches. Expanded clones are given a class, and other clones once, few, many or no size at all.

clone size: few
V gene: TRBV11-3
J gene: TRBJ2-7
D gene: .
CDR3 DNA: TGTGCCAGCAGCTTCGGTCAGGGTTTTAACGAGCAGTACTTC
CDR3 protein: CASSFGQGFNEQYF

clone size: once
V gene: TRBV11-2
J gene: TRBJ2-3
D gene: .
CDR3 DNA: TGTGCCAGCAGCTCCTACGCATCTTCAGATACGCAGTATTTT
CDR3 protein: CASSSYASSDTQYF

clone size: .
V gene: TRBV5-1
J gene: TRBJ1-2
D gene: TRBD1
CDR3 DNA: TGCGCCAGCAGCCGTGGGGACAGGGCTTATGGCTACACCTTC
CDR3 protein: CASSRGDRAYGYTF

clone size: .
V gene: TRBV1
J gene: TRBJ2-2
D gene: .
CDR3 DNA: TGCACCAGCACTCAAGGAGAATCCGGCGGGTGCGGGGAGCTGTTTTTT
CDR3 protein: CTSTQGESGGCGELFF

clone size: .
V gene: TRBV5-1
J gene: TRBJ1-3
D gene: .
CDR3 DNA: TGCGCCAGCAGCTCTCAGGGGACAGGAAACACCATATATTTT
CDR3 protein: CASSSQGTGNTIYF

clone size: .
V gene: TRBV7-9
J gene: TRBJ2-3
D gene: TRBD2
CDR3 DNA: TGTGCCTCAGGAACGGGAGGGCCGACAACAGATACGCAGTATTTT
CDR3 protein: CASGTGGPTTDTQYF

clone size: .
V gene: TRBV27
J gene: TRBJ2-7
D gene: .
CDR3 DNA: TGTGCCAGCAGTCCATTATATGTGAGCGGGTTGTCCTACGAGCAGTACTTC
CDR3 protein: CASSPLYVSGLSYEQYF

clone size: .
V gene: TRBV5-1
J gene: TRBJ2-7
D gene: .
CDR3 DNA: TGCGCCAGCAGCTTAAATACCGGTTCATACGAGCAGTACTTC
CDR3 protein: CASSLNTGSYEQYF

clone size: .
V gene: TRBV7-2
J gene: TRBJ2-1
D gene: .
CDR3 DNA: TGTGCCAGCAGCTTACCCCCCGGGGGAGAGCAGTTCTTC
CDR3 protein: CASSLPPGGEQFF

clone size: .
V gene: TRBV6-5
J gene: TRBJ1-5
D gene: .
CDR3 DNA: TGTGCCAGCAGATTGACAGAGTATAGCAATCAGCCCCAGCATTTT
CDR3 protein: CASRLTEYSNQPQHF

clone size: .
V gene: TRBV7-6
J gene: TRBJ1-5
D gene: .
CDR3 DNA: TGTGCCAGCAGCCTTCCCGGTCAGCCCCAGCATTTT
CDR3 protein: CASSLPGQPQHF

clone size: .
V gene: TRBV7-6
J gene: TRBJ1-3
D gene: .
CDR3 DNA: TGTGCCAGCAGCTCATCCGGGATATTTGGAAACACCATATATTTT
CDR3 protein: CASSSSGIFGNTIYF

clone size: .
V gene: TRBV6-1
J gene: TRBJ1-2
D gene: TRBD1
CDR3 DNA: TGTGCCAGCAGTGATTGGACAGGGGGATTCAGCTATGGCTACACCTTC
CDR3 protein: CASSDWTGGFSYGYTF

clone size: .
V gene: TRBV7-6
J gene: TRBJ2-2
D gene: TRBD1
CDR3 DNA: TGTGCCAGCAGCTCCGGGACAGGGACCGGGGAGCTGTTTTTT
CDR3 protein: CASSSGTGTGELFF

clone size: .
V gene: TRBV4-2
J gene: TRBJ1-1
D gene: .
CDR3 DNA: TGTGCCAGCAGCCAAGTCGTACAGGGAAACACTGAAGCTTTCTTT
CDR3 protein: CASSQVVQGNTEAFF

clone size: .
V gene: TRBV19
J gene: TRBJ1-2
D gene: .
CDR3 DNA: TGTGCCAGTAGTATACGCCATGCGGAGAACTATGGCTACACCTTC
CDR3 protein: CASSIRHAENYGYTF

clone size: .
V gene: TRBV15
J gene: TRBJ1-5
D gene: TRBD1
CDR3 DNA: TGTGCCACCAGCAGACGCCCCGGGACAGTTAGCAATCAGCCCCAGCATTTT
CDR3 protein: CATSRRPGTVSNQPQHF

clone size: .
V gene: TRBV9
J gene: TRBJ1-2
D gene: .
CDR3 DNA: TGTGCCAGCAGCGCCGGACAGAGTAACTATGGCTACACCTTC
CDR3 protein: CASSAGQSNYGYTF

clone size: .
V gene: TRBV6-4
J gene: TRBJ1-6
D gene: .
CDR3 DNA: TGTGCCAGCAGTGAAAAAGGGACTTTCTCACCCCTCCACTTT
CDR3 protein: CASSEKGTFSPLHF

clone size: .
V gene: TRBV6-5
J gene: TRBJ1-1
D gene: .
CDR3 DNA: TGTGCCAGCAGTTACGGAGGGGCGAACACTGAAGCTTTCTTT
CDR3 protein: CASSYGGANTEAFF

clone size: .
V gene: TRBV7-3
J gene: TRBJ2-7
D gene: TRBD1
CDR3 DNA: TGTGCCAGCAGCTCGACAGGGGCCACCTACGAGCAGTACTTC
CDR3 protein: CASSSTGATYEQYF

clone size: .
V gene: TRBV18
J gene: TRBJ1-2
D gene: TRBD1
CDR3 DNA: TGTGCCAGCTCACCACCGGCAGGGGGCCTTGGCTACACCTTC
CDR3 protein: CASSPPAGGLGYTF

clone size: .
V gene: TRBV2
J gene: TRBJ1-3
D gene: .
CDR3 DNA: TGTGCCAGCAGCCCGGGGAGCTCTGGAAACACCATATATTTT
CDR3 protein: CASSPGSSGNTIYF

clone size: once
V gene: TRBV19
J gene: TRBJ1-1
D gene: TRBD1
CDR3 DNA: TGTGCCAGTAGGTTCGACAGGGTGGGGAACACTGAAGCTTTCTTT
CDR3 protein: CASRFDRVGNTEAFF

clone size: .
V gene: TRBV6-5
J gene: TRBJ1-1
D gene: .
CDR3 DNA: TGTGCCAGCACCCCACTGGTGAACACTGAAGCTTTCTTT
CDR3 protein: CASTPLVNTEAFF

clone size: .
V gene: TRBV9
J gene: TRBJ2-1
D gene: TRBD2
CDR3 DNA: TGTGCCAGCAGCGGGACTAGCGGGGTGGGGGAGCAGTTCTTC
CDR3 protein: CASSGTSGVGEQFF

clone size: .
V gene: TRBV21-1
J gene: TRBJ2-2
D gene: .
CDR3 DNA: TGTGCCAGCAGTTACAGACAGGTCTCGAACACCGGGGAGCTGTTTTTT
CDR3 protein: CASSYRQVSNTGELFF

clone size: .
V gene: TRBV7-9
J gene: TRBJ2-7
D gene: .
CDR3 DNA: TGTGCCAGCAGCCGAGGAGGTGGGGGGTCCACCTACGAGCAGTACTTC
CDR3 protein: CASSRGGGGSTYEQYF

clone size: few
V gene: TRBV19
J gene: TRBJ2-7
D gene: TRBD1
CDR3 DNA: TGTGCCAGTAGTTTACACAGGGGGGTTATCTACGAGCAGTACTTC
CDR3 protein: CASSLHRGVIYEQYF

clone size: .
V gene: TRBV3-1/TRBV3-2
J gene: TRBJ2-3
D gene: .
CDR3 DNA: TGTGCCAGCAGTTGGAATAGCGGCACAGATACGCAGTATTTT
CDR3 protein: CASSWNSGTDTQYF

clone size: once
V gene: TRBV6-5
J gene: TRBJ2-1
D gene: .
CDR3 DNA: TGTGCCAGCACCATGTCGGTATACGAGCAGTTCTTC
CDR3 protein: CASTMSVYEQFF

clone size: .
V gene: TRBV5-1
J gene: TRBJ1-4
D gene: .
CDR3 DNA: TGCGCCAGCAGCTTGGCGGACAGCTTTAATGAAAAACTGTTTTTT
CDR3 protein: CASSLADSFNEKLFF

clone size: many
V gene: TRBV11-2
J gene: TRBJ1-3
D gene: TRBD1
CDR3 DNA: TGTGCCAGCAGCCCGACAGGGGCGTATGGAAACACCATATATTTT
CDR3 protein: CASSPTGAYGNTIYF

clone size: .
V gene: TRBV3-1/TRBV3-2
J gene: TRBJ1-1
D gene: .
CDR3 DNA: TGTGCCAGCAGCCTTACCAGGGGAGACACTGAAGCTTTCTTT
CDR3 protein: CASSLTRGDTEAFF

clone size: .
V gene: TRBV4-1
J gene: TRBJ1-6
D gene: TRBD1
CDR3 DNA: TGCGCCAACTTCCCCCGGGGACAGGGGTCAAGCTCCTATAATTCACCCCTCCACTTT
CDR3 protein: CANFPRGQGSSSYNSPLHF

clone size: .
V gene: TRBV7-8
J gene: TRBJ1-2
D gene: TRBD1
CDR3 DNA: TGTGCCAGCAGCTGGGACAGAGGCATGGGCTACACCTTC
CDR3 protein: CASSWDRGMGYTF

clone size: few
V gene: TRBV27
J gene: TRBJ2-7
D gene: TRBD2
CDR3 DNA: TGTGCCAGCTCCCTGGTTAGCGGGGCCTACGAGCAGTACTTC
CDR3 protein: CASSLVSGAYEQYF

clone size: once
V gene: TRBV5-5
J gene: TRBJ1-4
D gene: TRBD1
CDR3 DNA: TGTGCCAGCAGCTTGGGACAGGGGGCGTTCGGTGAAAAACTGTTTTTT
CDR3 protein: CASSLGQGAFGEKLFF

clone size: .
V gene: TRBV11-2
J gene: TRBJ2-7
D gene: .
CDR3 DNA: TGTGCCAGCCGCCCAGCGAGCTCCTACGAGCAGTACTTC
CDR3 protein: CASRPASSYEQYF

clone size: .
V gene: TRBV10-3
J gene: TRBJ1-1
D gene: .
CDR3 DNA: TGTGCCATCAGTGAATCTAGGGGGAACACTGAAGCTTTCTTT
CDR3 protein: CAISESRGNTEAFF

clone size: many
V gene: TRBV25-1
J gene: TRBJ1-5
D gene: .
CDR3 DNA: TGTGCCAGCAATCACCGTGTCGGCCCCGACAGAAATCAGCCCCAGCATTTT
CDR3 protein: CASNHRVGPDRNQPQHF

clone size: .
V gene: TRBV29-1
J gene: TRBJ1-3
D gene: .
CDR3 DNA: TGCAGCGTGGCGGGTTCTGTGGGGGGATCCCTCTCTGGAAACACCATATATTTT
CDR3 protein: CSVAGSVGGSLSGNTIYF